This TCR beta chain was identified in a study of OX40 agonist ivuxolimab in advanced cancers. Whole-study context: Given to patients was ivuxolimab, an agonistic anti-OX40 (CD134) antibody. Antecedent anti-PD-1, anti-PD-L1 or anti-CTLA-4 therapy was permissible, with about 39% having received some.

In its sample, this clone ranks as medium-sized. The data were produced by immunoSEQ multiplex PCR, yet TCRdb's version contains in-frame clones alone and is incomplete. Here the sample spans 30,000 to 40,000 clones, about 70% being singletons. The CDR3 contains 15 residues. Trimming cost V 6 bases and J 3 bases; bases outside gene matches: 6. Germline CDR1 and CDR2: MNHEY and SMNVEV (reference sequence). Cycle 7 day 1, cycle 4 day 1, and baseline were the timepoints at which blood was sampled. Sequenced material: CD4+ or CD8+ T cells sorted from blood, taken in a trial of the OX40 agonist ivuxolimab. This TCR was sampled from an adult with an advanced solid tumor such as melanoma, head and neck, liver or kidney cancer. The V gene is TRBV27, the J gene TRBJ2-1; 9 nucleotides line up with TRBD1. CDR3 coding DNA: TGTGCCAGCAGAATGACAGGGGGAGGCTACAATGAGCAGTTCTTC. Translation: CASRMTGGGYNEQFF.